The 8 T cell receptor beta chains below all came from one sample that was sequenced in a study of CD4 T cells in relation to SARS-CoV-2 and coronaviruses. Before the COVID-19 pandemic, during about 2011-2019, CD4+ T cells were taken from unexposed donors. The data were produced by immunoSEQ multiplex PCR, yet TCRdb's version contains in-frame clones alone and is incomplete. The profile shows some 69,000 clones, about 95% of them singletons. Sample: naive CD4+ T cells from PBMCs. The subset was: naive CD4+ T cells isolated by negative enrichment. All receptors come from a human donor in good health.

V usage is TRBV5-1 and J usage is TRBJ2-7, with 9 bases lining up with TRBD1. V lost 4 bases, J lost 3 bases, and 5 bases stayed unmatched. From germline, CDR1 is SGHRS and CDR2 YFSETQ. CDR3 length: 14 amino acids. The CDR3 DNA sequence: TGCGCCAGCAGCCCCGGGACAGGGTACTACGAGCAGTACTTC. Encoded protein: CASSPGTGYYEQYF.

The chain employs TRBV28 and TRBJ1-5; maybe TRBD1 (5 bases). Germline CDR1 is MDHEN and CDR2 is SYDVKM. CDR3 length: 13 residues. The DNA of the CDR3 is TGTGCTACCCGGGGCAGTGCCAATCAGCCCCAGCATTTT. This sequence encodes CATRGSANQPQHF.

V is TRBV29-1 and J is TRBJ2-5; possible D gene TRBD1, 6 bases. This CDR3 comprises 15 residues. V lost 6 bases, J lost 1 base, and 18 bases lay in between. The germline V gene has CDR1 SQVTM and CDR2 ANQGSEA. In DNA form, the CDR3 reads TGCAGCGTCGGGGCAGGGGCCGCGCCCCAAGAGACCCAGTACTTC. This sequence encodes CSVGAGAAPQETQYF. The full variable domain, its missing parts supplied by reference TRBV29-1 and TRBJ2-5, is SAVISQKPSRDICQRGTSLTIQCQVDSQVTMMFWYRQQPGQSLTLIATANQGSEATYESGFVIDKFPISRPNLTFSTLTVSNMSPEDSSIYLCSVGAGAAPQETQYFGPGTRLLVL.

This sequence joins TRBV28 and TRBJ2-1; 10 bases map to TRBD1. The J segment lost 6 bases and the V segment lost 5 bases, leaving 7 bases of the junction unmatched. Germline V gene sequence: CDR1 MDHEN, CDR2 SYDVKM. CDR3 length equals 15 residues. CDR3: CASSRTGTGANEQFF. DNA for the CDR3: TGTGCCAGCAGTCGAACCGGGACAGGGGCCAATGAGCAGTTCTTC.

The chain links TRBV28 to TRBJ2-1, with 11 bases that match TRBD1. With V trimmed by 7 bases and J by 6 bases, 8 bases remained unmatched. The CDR3 extends over 15 amino acids. Germline V gives CDR1 MDHEN, CDR2 SYDVKM. CDR3 bases: TGTGCCAGCACCCTCCGAGGGACAGGGGGCAATGAGCAGTTCTTC. Its translation is CASTLRGTGGNEQFF.

V and J are TRBV7-2 and TRBJ2-7; possibly TRBD1 for D (6 bases). CDR3 length: 15 amino acids. CDR1 is SGHTA and CDR2 is FQGNSA in the germline V gene. V lost 2 bases and J lost 5, with 16 bases in between. The chain's CDR3 is CASSLRDTGRNEQYF. DNA of the CDR3: TGTGCCAGCAGCTTAAGGGACACTGGACGGAACGAGCAGTACTTC.

The chain is built from TRBV7-6 and TRBJ2-3; TRBD2 matches at 8 bases. The V segment lost 1 base and the J segment 1 base; nucleotides outside the gene matches: 7. The CDR3 sequence is 17 residues long. Germline CDR1 is SGHVS and CDR2 is FNYEAQ. In DNA form, the CDR3 reads TGTGCCAGCAGCTTAGGTCCGGGACTAGTGGGCACAGATACGCAGTATTTT. Protein product: CASSLGPGLVGTDTQYF.

The chain combines TRBV28 with TRBJ2-7; no reliable D call. CDR1 and CDR2 (germline): MDHEN, SYDVKM. CDR3 size: 12 residues. CDR3 loop: CVIRGLASEQYF. In DNA, the CDR3 is TGTGTAATACGAGGCCTTGCCTCCGAGCAGTACTTC.